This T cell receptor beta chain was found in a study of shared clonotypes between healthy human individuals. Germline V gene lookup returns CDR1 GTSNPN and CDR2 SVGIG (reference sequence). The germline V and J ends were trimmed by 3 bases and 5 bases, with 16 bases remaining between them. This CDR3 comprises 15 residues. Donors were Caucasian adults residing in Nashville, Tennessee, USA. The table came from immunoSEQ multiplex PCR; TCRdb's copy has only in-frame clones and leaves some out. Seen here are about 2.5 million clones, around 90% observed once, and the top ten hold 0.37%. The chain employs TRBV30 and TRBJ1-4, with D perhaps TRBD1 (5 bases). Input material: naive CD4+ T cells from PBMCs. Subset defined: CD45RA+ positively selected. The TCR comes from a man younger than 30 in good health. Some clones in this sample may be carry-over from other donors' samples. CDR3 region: CAWSIGTLLNEKLFF. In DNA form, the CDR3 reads TGTGCCTGGAGCATTGGGACCCTTCTCAATGAAAAACTGTTTTTT.